What follows describes a single T cell receptor beta chain. The target antigen is unknown. Only CD45RO-negative cells positively selected for CCR7 counted as naive CD8 cells, so terminally differentiated effector memory CD45RA+ cells were excluded. Participating donors were healthy, HIV-negative adults free of recent acute infections or vaccinations. The source of the sample is a study of shared clonotypes between healthy human individuals. Findings and limits, study-wide: Donor clonotype sharing was expected to depend on sequencing depth.

Researchers divided each subset's genomic DNA evenly across several immunoSEQ plates. The assay was immunoSEQ multiplex PCR, and TCRdb's table has in-frame clones only and misses some. The data show 550,000 to 750,000 clones, around 95% seen once. The CDR3 is made up of 12 amino acids. CDR1 and CDR2 (germline): ENHRY, SYGVKD. The junction had 0 bases not matched to a gene; V was cut back by 4 bases and J by 4 bases. V gene TRBV10-3 combines with J gene TRBJ1-1, with 7 bases that match TRBD1. The sample was naive CD8+ T cells sorted from blood. The TCR originated in a woman in her twenties or thirties in good health. CDR3 coding DNA: TGTGCCATCAGTGGGGACAGCACTGAAGCTTTCTTT. It specifies CAISGDSTEAFF.